Many counts were recorded for the clone carrying this T cell receptor (beta chain). Antigen unknown. The beta constant-region primer was an equimolar mix of two oligonucleotides covering TRBC1 and TRBC2. An oligonucleotide with the SP2 primer and a 12-nucleotide UMI was ligated to the cDNA 3' end. TCRdb independently ran MiXCR on the UMI-ligation and nested PCR reads; one entry per CDR3 protein. The table records tens of thousands of distinct CDR3 sequences, 13% of them present only once. This entry is derived from a study of naive and memory T cell subsets. Germline V gene data show CDR1 as DFQATT and CDR2 as SNEGSKA (reference sequence). The V gene lost 2 bases and the J gene lost 2 bases, with 10 bases spanning the gap. This CDR3 has 14 amino acids. EMRA cells were CD45RA+CD27-, and effector memory cells CD45RA-CD27-. Study-wide points: RNA-based TCR counts may shift with T cell activation and differentiation. Over 95% of naive TCR sequences appeared only once, unlike memory subsets.

This TCR was sampled from a human donor in good health. This chain links TRBV20-1 with TRBJ2-1; no clear D. The sample consisted of effector memory CD4+ T cells from blood. Subset defined: effector memory, CD45RA- CD27-. CDR3 in DNA: TGCAGTGCTAGACAGCGTGGCCCCTACAATGAGCAGTTCTTC. Its protein is CSARQRGPYNEQFF.